The sequence of this T cell receptor beta chain was determined in a study of T cells in localized non-small cell lung cancer. The junction had 16 bases not matched to a gene; V was cut back by 4 bases and J by 2 bases. Germline lookup yields CDR1 SGDLS and CDR2 YYNGEE. CDR3 length equals 20 residues. Overall study results and limits: A median of around 57 clones ranked among the top 100 in tumor appeared in adjacent lung.

Repertoires were generated with immunoSEQ multiplex PCR, while TCRdb's copy carries only in-frame clones and drops some. This table holds some 37,000 clones, around 87% found once. About this clone itself: Its antigen remains unidentified.

This specimen consisted of peripheral blood, obtained before any cancer treatment. This clonotype originated in a man aged 18-55 years with stage I lung adenocarcinoma. The V gene is TRBV9, the J gene TRBJ2-3, with 13 nucleotides matching TRBD2. The CDR3 sequence: CASSPRTGGTSGVPTDTQYF. In DNA form, the CDR3 reads TGTGCCAGCAGCCCGCGAACTGGGGGGACTAGCGGGGTTCCCACAGATACGCAGTATTTT.